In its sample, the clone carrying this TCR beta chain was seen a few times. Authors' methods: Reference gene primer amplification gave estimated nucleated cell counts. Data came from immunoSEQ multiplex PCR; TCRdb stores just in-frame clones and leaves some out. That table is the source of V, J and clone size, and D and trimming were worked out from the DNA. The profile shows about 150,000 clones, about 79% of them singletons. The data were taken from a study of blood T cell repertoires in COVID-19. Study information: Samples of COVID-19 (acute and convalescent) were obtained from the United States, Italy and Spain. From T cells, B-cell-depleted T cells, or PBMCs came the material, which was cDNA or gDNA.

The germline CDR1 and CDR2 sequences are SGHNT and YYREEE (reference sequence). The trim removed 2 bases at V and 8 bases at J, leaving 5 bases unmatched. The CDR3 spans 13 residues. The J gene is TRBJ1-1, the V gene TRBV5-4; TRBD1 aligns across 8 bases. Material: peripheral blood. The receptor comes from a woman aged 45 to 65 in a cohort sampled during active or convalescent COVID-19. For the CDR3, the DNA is TGTGCCAGCAGCTTAAGCAGGGGGCAGGAAGCTTTCTTT. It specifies CASSLSRGQEAFF.